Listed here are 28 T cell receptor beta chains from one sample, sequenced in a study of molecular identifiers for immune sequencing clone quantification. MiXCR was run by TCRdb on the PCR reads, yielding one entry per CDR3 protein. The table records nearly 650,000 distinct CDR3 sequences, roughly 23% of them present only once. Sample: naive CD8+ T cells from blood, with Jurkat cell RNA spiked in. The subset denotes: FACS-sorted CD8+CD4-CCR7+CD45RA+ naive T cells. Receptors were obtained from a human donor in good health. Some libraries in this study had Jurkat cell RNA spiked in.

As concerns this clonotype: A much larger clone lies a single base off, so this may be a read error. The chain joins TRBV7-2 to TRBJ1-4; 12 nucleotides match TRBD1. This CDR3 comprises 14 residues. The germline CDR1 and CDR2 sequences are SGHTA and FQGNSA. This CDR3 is CASSPGTGGEKLVF. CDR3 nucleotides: TGTGCCAGCAGCCCCGGGACAGGGGGCGAAAAACTGGTTTTT.

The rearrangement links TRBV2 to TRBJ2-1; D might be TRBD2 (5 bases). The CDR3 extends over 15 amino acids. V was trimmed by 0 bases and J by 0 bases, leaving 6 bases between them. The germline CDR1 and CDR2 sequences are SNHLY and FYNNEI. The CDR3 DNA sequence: TGTGCCAGCAGTGAAGCGAGGGACTCCTACAATGAGCAGTTCTTC. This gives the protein CASSEARDSYNEQFF.

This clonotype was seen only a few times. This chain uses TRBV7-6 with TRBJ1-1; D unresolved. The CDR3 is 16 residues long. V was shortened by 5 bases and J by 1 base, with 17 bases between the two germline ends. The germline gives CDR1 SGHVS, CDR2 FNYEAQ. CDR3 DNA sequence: TGTGCCAGCAGCCTCGCCGGACGATCAGCGAACACTGAAGCTTTCTTT. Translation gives CASSLAGRSANTEAFF. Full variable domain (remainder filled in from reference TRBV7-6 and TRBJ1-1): GAGVSQSPRYKVTKRGQDVALRCDPISGHVSLYWYRQALGQGPEFLTYFNYEAQQDKSGLPNDRFSAERPEGSISTLTIQRTEQRDSAMYRCASSLAGRSANTEAFFGQGTRLTVV.

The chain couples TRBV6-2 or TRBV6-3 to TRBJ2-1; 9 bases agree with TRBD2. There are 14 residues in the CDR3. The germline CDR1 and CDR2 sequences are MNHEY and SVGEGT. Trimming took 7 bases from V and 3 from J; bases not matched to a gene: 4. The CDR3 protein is CASKIAGDYNEQFF. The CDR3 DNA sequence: TGTGCCAGCAAGATAGCGGGAGACTACAATGAGCAGTTCTTC.

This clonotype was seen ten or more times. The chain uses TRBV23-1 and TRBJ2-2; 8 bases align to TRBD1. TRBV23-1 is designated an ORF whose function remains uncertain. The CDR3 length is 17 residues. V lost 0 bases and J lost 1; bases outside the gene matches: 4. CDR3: CASSQSTGAGNTGELFF. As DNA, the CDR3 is TGCGCCAGCAGTCAATCGACAGGGGCCGGGAACACCGGGGAGCTGTTTTTT.

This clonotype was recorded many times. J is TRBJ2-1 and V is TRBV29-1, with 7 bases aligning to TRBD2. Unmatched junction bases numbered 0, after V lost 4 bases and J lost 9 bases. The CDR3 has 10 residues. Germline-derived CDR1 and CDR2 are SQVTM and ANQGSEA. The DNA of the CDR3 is TGCAGCGTTGGGGGGGGTGAGCAGTTCTTC. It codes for CSVGGGEQFF.

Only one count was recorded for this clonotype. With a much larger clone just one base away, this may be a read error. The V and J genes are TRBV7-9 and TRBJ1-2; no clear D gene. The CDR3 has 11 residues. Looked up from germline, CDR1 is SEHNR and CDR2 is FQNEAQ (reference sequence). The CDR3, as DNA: TGTGCCAGCAGCTTAGACGTGACATCTTCCTTC. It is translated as CASSLDVTSSF.

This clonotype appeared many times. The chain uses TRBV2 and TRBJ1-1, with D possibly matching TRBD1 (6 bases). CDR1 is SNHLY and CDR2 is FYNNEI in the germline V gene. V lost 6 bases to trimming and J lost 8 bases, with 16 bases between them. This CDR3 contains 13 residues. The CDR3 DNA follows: TGTGCCAGCAGAACAGGGCACCTGGCCGAAGCTTTCTTT. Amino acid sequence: CASRTGHLAEAFF.

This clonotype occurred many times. CDR3 protein: CASSVWTGELFF. CDR3 DNA sequence: TGTGCCAGCAGCGTATGGACCGGGGAGCTGTTTTTT. The chain links TRBV9 to TRBJ2-2; unclear D gene. The CDR3 loop spans 12 amino acids. Germline V gives CDR1 SGDLS, CDR2 YYNGEE. V was trimmed by 1 base and J by 5 bases, leaving 3 bases between them.

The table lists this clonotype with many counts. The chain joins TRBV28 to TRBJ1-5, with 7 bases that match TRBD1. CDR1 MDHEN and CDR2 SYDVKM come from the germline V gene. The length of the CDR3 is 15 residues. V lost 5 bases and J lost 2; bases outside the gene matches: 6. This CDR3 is CASSQYGQGNQPQHF. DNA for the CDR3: TGTGCCAGCAGTCAATATGGACAGGGCAATCAGCCCCAGCATTTT.

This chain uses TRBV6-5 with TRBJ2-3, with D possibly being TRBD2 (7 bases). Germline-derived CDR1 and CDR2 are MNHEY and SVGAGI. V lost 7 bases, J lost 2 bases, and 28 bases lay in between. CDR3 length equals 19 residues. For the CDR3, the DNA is TGTGCCAGCAAGACATTATTGGCGGGGGCCGGTTTTACCACAGATACGCAGTATTTT. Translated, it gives CASKTLLAGAGFTTDTQYF.

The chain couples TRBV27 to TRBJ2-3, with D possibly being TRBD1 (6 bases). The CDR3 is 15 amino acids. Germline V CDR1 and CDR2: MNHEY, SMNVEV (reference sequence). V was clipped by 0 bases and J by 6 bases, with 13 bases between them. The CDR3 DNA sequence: TGTGCCAGCAGTTTATCGAGCACAGGGCAGGATACGCAGTATTTT. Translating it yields CASSLSSTGQDTQYF.

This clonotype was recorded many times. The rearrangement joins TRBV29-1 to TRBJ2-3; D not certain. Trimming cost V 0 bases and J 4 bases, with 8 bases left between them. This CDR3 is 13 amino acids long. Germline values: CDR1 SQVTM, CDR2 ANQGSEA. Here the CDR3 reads CSVEDGVSDTQYF. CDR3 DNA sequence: TGCAGCGTTGAAGATGGGGTTTCAGATACGCAGTATTTT.

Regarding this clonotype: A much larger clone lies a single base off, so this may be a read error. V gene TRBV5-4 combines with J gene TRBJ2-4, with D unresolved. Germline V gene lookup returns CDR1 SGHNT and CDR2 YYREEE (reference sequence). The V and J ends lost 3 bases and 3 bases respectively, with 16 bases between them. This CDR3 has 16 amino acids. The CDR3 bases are TGTGCCAGCAGCTCCCTCGTGGACGCGCTCAAAAACATTCAGTACTTC. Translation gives CASSSLVDALKNIQYF.

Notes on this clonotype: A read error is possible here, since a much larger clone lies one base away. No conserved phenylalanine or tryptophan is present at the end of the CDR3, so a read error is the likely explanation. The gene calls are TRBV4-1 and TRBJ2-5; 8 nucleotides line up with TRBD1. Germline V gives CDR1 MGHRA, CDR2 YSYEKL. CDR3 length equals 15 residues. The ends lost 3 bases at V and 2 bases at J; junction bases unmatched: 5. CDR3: CASSQGRGPQETQYY. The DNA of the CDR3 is TGCGCCAGCAGCCAGGGCAGGGGGCCACAAGAGACCCAGTACTAC.

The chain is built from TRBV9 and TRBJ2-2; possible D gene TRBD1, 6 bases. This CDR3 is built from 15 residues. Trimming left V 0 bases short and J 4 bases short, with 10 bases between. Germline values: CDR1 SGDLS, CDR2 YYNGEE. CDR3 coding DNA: TGTGCCAGCAGCGTAGGGGGGCCCGTCACCGGGGAGCTGTTTTTT. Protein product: CASSVGGPVTGELFF.

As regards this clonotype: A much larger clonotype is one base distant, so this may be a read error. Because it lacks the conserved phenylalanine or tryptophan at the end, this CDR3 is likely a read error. For the CDR3, the DNA is TGTGCCAGCAGTTACCTAATGAACACTGAAGCTTTCCTT. Residues: CASSYLMNTEAFL. The chain carries TRBV6-5 and TRBJ1-1; D is ambiguous. The V gene's germline CDR1 is MNHEY and CDR2 SVGAGI. This CDR3 comprises 13 residues. The V end was cut by 2 bases, the J end by 0 bases, with 4 bases between.

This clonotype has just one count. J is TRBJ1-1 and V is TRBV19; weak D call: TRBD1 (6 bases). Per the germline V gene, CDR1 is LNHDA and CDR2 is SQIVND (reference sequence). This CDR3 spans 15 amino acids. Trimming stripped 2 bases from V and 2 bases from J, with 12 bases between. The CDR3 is CASSIQGPLNTEAFF. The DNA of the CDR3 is TGTGCCAGTAGTATACAGGGGCCCCTTAACACTGAAGCTTTCTTT.

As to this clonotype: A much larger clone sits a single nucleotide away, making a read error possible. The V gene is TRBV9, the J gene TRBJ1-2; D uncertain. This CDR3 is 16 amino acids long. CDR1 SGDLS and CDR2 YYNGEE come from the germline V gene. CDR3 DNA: TGTGCCAGCAGCGGAACCCAACCAGGCATTAACTATGGCTACGCCTTC. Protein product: CASSGTQPGINYGYAF.

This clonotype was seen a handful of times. CDR3 in amino acids: CASSLPGQFANTGELFF. In DNA form, the CDR3 reads TGTGCCAGCAGTTTGCCGGGACAGTTCGCGAACACCGGGGAGCTGTTTTTT. V usage is TRBV28 and J usage is TRBJ2-2; TRBD1 agrees at 7 bases. Germline V gives CDR1 MDHEN, CDR2 SYDVKM. The CDR3 has 17 residues. The V gene end was trimmed by 3 bases and the J gene end by 0 bases; junction bases not matched to a gene: 7. Filled out from reference TRBV28 and TRBJ2-2, the complete variable domain reads DVKVTQSSRYLVKRTGEKVFLECVQDMDHENMFWYRQDPGLGLRLIYFSYDVKMKEKGDIPEGYSVSREKKERFSLILESASTNQTSMYLCASSLPGQFANTGELFFGEGSRLTVL.

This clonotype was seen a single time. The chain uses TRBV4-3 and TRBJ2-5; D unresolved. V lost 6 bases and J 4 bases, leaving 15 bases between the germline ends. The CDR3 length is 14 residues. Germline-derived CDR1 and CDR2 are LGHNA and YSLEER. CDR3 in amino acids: CASRPPGTRETQYF. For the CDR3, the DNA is TGCGCCAGCAGACCCCCAGGCACCCGAGAGACCCAGTACTTC.

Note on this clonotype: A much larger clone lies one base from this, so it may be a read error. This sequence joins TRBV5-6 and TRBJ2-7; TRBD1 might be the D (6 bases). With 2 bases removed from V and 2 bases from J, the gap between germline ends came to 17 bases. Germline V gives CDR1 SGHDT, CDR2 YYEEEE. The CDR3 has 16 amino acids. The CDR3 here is CASSFRSGVKAYEQYF. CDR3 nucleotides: TGTGCCAGCAGCTTTCGGTCAGGGGTGAAGGCCTACGAGCAGTACTTC.

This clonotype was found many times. As DNA, the CDR3 is TGTGCCAGCAGCAAAATTGGCTCTGGGGCCAACGTCCTGACTTTC. Amino acids: CASSKIGSGANVLTF. The chain recombines TRBV21-1 with TRBJ2-6. TRBV21-1 is described as a pseudogene. The CDR3 spans 15 residues.

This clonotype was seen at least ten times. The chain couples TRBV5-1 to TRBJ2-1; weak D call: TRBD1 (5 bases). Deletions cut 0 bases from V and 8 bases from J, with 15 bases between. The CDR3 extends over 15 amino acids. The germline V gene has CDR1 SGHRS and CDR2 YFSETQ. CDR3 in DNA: TGCGCCAGCAGCTTGGCCGCAGGGTCCGTGTATGAGCAGTTCTTC. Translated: CASSLAAGSVYEQFF.

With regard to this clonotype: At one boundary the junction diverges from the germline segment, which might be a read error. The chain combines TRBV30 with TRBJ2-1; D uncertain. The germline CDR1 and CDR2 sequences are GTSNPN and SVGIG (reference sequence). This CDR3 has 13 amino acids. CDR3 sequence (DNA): TGTGTCTGGAGTGTATTGGTTGGGAATGAGCAGTTCTTC. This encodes CVWSVLVGNEQFF.

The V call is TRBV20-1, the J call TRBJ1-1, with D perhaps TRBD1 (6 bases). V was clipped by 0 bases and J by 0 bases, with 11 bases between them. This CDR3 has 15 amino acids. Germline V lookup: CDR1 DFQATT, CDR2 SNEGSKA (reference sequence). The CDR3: CSARDLRGVNTEAFF. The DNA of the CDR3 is TGCAGTGCTAGAGACCTGAGGGGGGTGAACACTGAAGCTTTCTTT.

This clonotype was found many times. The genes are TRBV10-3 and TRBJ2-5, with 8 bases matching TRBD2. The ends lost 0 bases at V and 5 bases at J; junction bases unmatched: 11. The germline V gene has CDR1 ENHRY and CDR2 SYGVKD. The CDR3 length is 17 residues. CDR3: CAISESIAGGAWETQYF. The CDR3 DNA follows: TGTGCCATCAGTGAGTCGATCGCGGGGGGAGCTTGGGAGACCCAGTACTTC.

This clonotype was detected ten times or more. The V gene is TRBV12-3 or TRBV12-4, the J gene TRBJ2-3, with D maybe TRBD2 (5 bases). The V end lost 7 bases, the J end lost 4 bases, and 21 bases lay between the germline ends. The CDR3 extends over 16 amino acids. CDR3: CASIPEIGSGADTQYF. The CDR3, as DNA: TGTGCCAGCATCCCGGAGATAGGGAGCGGCGCAGATACGCAGTATTTT.